This TCR beta chain is drawn from a study of blood T cell repertoires in COVID-19. Study background: COVID-19 samples, acute and convalescent, were from the United States, Italy and Spain. The cDNA or gDNA used as material had been derived from T cells, B-cell-depleted T cells, or PBMCs.

How the authors handled the data: Estimation of nucleated cell counts was performed using reference gene primer amplification. The assay was immunoSEQ multiplex PCR, and TCRdb's table has in-frame clones only and misses some. V, J and clone size were drawn from that table, and D and trimming were deduced from the DNA. The sample shows about 100,000 clones, 88% of them seen only once. This receptor was identified in a human donor in a cohort sampled during active COVID-19. Sequencing was carried out using peripheral blood.

Here the CDR3 reads CASSQDLTGQRNSPLHF. CDR3 in DNA: TGTGCCAGCAGCCAAGATCTCACAGGTCAAAGGAATTCACCCCTCCACTTT. J is TRBJ1-6 and V is TRBV4-2, with D perhaps TRBD1 (5 bases). The CDR3 is 17 residues long. Trimming removed 0 bases at V and 7 bases at J, with 16 bases between. Germline V gene lookup returns CDR1 LGHNA and CDR2 YNFKEQ.